Each of the 14 T cell receptor beta chains below was sequenced from the same sample in a study of blood T cell repertoires in COVID-19. Produced via immunoSEQ multiplex PCR; TCRdb's table is partial and in-frame only. The sample holds fewer than 70,000 clones, over 75% seen once. Material: peripheral blood. These receptors were obtained from a human donor in a cohort sampled during active COVID-19.

CDR3 loop: CASSLRRGRDTATNEKLFF. In nucleotides, the CDR3 is TGTGCCAGCAGCTTGCGCAGGGGGCGCGATACGGCAACTAATGAAAAACTGTTTTTT. The chain couples TRBV5-6 to TRBJ1-4; 8 bases align to TRBD1. After removal of 1 base from V and 0 bases from J, the junction contained 11 bases not matched to a gene. Germline V gene sequence: CDR1 SGHDT, CDR2 YYEEEE. The CDR3 length is 19 residues. Full variable domain (remainder filled in from reference TRBV5-6 and TRBJ1-4): DAGVTQSPTHLIKTRGQQVTLRCSPKSGHDTVSWYQQALGQGPQFIFQYYEEEERQRGNFPDRFSGHQFPNYSSELNVNALLLGDSALYLCASSLRRGRDTATNEKLFFGSGTQLSVL.

This clone was detected only once. This chain joins TRBV4-1 and TRBJ2-2; tentative D call: TRBD1 (6 bases). The germline V gene has CDR1 MGHRA and CDR2 YSYEKL. The CDR3 covers 16 residues. V gave up 4 bases and J gave up 5 bases, with 17 bases separating them. In nucleotides, the CDR3 is TGCGCCAGCAGCCTCGAACAGGGCCCAAGGACCGGGGAGCTGTTTTTT. Its protein product is CASSLEQGPRTGELFF.

The chain is built from TRBV18 and TRBJ2-2, with D unresolved. V was clipped by 5 bases and J by 7 bases, with 8 bases between them. Looked up from germline, CDR1 is KGHSH and CDR2 is LQKENI. CDR3 length: 12 amino acids. The CDR3 region has the DNA TGTGCCAGCTCAGCATCCAGCGGGGAGCTGTTTTTT. Protein: CASSASSGELFF.

This CDR3 reads CASSKRDRGQTGELFF. The DNA of the CDR3 is TGTGCCAGCTCGAAAAGGGACAGGGGCCAAACCGGGGAGCTGTTTTTT. The chain links TRBV18 to TRBJ2-2; 10 bases map to TRBD1. Germline V CDR1 and CDR2: KGHSH, LQKENI. The CDR3 loop spans 16 amino acids. J gave up 5 bases and V 6 bases, and 9 bases lay outside the gene matches.

The genes are TRBV19 and TRBJ1-5; 7 nucleotides align to TRBD1. This CDR3 spans 15 amino acids. Trimming at V came to 8 bases and at J to 3 bases, leaving 10 bases not matched to a gene. Germline CDR1 and CDR2: LNHDA and SQIVND (reference sequence). In nucleotides, the CDR3 is TGTGCCAGTCGCAGAGACAGGGAGGTCAATCAGCCCCAGCATTTT. Translating it yields CASRRDREVNQPQHF.

J is TRBJ2-5 and V is TRBV7-2; 11 nucleotides match TRBD2. V was pared by 5 bases and J by 5 bases, with 4 bases of the junction left unmatched. Germline CDR1 and CDR2: SGHTA and FQGNSA. This CDR3 spans 14 amino acids. CDR3 bases: TGTGCCAGCAGCAGGGGACTAGCGGCGGAGACCCAGTACTTC. It encodes CASSRGLAAETQYF.

This sequence joins TRBV5-6 and TRBJ1-3; D uncertain. The CDR3 spans 17 residues. V lost 3 bases, J lost 0 bases, and 16 bases lay in between. CDR1 SGHDT and CDR2 YYEEEE come from the germline V gene. Written as DNA, the CDR3 is TGTGCCAGCAGCTCCCCGGGTTGGCTGAGCTCTGGAAACACCATATATTTT. It yields the protein CASSSPGWLSSGNTIYF.

Only one count was recorded for this clone. The junction departs from the called germline gene at one end, perhaps through a read error. The genes are TRBV11-2 and TRBJ2-1; TRBD2 is a possible D gene (5 bases). From germline, CDR1 is SGHAT and CDR2 FQNNGV. The CDR3 is made up of 12 amino acids. CDR3 in DNA: TGTGCCAGCAGCATGGAGGCTATTACGGTCCTCTTC. Its protein is CASSMEAITVLF.

The rearrangement joins TRBV24-1 to TRBJ2-1, with TRBD1 identical over 7 bases. The CDR3 sequence is 16 residues long. Per germline, CDR1 KGHDR and CDR2 SFDVKD. Unmatched junction bases numbered 4, after V lost 0 bases and J lost 3 bases. The DNA for the CDR3 is TGTGCCACCAGTGATTTGAGGGACAGCCGCTACAATGAGCAGTTCTTC. As protein: CATSDLRDSRYNEQFF.

This sequence joins TRBV27 and TRBJ2-1, with 8 bases matching TRBD1. Germline CDR1 reads MNHEY; CDR2 reads SMNVEV (reference sequence). The CDR3 is 15 amino acids. The V and J ends lost 3 bases and 3 bases, in that order; junction bases with no gene match: 4. The CDR3 sequence: CASSLRRGLYNEQFF. The CDR3 region has the DNA TGTGCCAGCAGTTTGCGCAGGGGGCTCTACAATGAGCAGTTCTTC.

The chain's CDR3 is CAISAGLTYEQYF. The CDR3 nucleotides read TGTGCCATCAGCGCGGGGCTTACCTACGAGCAGTACTTC. The chain joins TRBV10-3 to TRBJ2-7; tentative D call: TRBD2 (6 bases). The V and J ends lost 6 bases and 2 bases respectively, with 11 bases between them. Germline V gene data show CDR1 as ENHRY and CDR2 as SYGVKD. CDR3 length: 13 amino acids.

CDR3 region: CASSAGQGTHNEQFF. The CDR3 DNA follows: TGTGCCAGCAGCGCGGGACAGGGTACCCACAATGAGCAGTTCTTC. The chain carries TRBV7-9 and TRBJ2-1; TRBD1 matches at 9 bases. V gave up 5 bases and J gave up 5 bases; unmatched junction bases: 7. The CDR3 has 15 residues. Germline assignment: CDR1 SEHNR and CDR2 FQNEAQ (reference sequence).

This chain uses TRBV7-2 with TRBJ2-5, with D maybe TRBD2 (5 bases). Germline CDR1 is SGHTA and CDR2 is FQGNSA. The germline V and J ends were trimmed by 5 bases and 5 bases, with 18 bases remaining between them. CDR3 length: 15 residues. The CDR3 region is CASSLERNPRETQYF. The CDR3 DNA is TGTGCCAGCAGCCTAGAGCGGAATCCTCGGGAGACCCAGTACTTC.

The V gene is TRBV6-5, the J gene TRBJ1-2, with D possibly TRBD1 on 6 matching bases. The CDR3 runs 13 residues. V was shortened by 5 bases and J by 2 bases, with 9 bases between the two germline ends. Germline assignment: CDR1 MNHEY and CDR2 SVGAGI. The CDR3 protein is CASSLTGNYGYTF. CDR3 nucleotides: TGTGCCAGCAGTCTGACAGGAAACTATGGCTACACCTTC.